A selection of T cell receptor beta chains follows, all from one sample in a study of T-cell memory formation after mild COVID-19. TCRdb reprocessed the 5' RACE reads with MiXCR, giving one entry per CDR3 protein. The sample yields around 190,000 distinct CDR3 sequences, less than 20% seen once. Sample: PBMCs or a T cell subset sorted from them (not recorded which). These TCRs come from a man aged 18 to 35 who had mild COVID-19 (a few samples of this study predate the infection). Cell type and time point are not known. Each CDR3 is given without its conserved first and last residue. Each record gives: J gene, V gene, D gene, CDR3 protein. A D gene is named only where the DNA matches it firmly.

j_gene: TRBJ2-3; v_gene: TRBV6-5; d_gene: NA; CDR3aa: ASSPMTLISTDTQY
j_gene: TRBJ1-6; v_gene: TRBV19; d_gene: NA; CDR3aa: ASSDAWHAGYSPLH
j_gene: TRBJ1-3; v_gene: TRBV12-3/TRBV12-4; d_gene: NA; CDR3aa: ASRLQASGNTIY
j_gene: TRBJ1-1; v_gene: TRBV7-9; d_gene: TRBD1; CDR3aa: ASSLQGDTEAF
j_gene: TRBJ1-1; v_gene: TRBV6-5; d_gene: NA; CDR3aa: ASSYVPEHTEAF
j_gene: TRBJ1-5; v_gene: TRBV4-3; d_gene: NA; CDR3aa: ASSQDLSGDQPQH
j_gene: TRBJ1-1; v_gene: TRBV6-5; d_gene: NA; CDR3aa: ASSYSHTNTEAF
j_gene: TRBJ1-6; v_gene: TRBV7-2; d_gene: NA; CDR3aa: ASSLMGVSPLH
j_gene: TRBJ1-5; v_gene: TRBV10-3; d_gene: NA; CDR3aa: ASSGEVVGQPQH
j_gene: TRBJ2-1; v_gene: TRBV5-1; d_gene: NA; CDR3aa: ASSSMGGKF
j_gene: TRBJ1-2; v_gene: TRBV12-3/TRBV12-4; d_gene: NA; CDR3aa: ASSLEGMGYGYT
j_gene: TRBJ1-1; v_gene: TRBV20-1; d_gene: TRBD1; CDR3aa: SAVRDRGQAF
j_gene: TRBJ2-2; v_gene: TRBV6-2/TRBV6-3; d_gene: NA; CDR3aa: ASRVLTGPGELF
j_gene: TRBJ2-5; v_gene: TRBV6-5; d_gene: NA; CDR3aa: ASSRLGLETQY
j_gene: TRBJ2-6; v_gene: TRBV12-3/TRBV12-4; d_gene: NA; CDR3aa: ASRANVLT